This T cell receptor (beta chain) emerged from a study of blood T cell repertoires in COVID-19. Overall study context: Acute and convalescent COVID-19 samples came from the United States, Italy and Spain.

Germline V lookup: CDR1 LNHDA, CDR2 SQIVND (reference sequence). The CDR3 sequence is 14 residues long. The V gene end was trimmed by 8 bases and the J gene end by 2 bases; junction bases not matched to a gene: 7. Sequenced by immunoSEQ multiplex PCR; TCRdb stores in-frame clones only, minus some. The table lists approximately 150,000 clones, about 86% of them singletons, with over 1.5% in the top ten. Input material: peripheral blood. The source is a woman aged 60-75 years with acute or convalescent COVID-19. The chain uses TRBV19 and TRBJ2-3; 7 positions match TRBD1. CDR3 amino acids: CASQRQGITDTQYF. The CDR3 nucleotides read TGTGCCAGTCAGCGACAGGGTATCACAGATACGCAGTATTTT.